These 17 T cell receptor beta chains originate from one sample sequenced in a study of blood T cells in healthy people across ages. Next came a second PCR, run for about 7 to 12 cycles, which used a sample-barcoded 5' primer along with a J-beta primer mix. One entry per CDR3 protein results from TCRdb running MiXCR on the 5' RACE reads. The table lists some 700,000 distinct CDR3 sequences, about 24% of them singletons. Material for sequencing was blood. The source is a man between 65 and 85 years old in good health.

The chain links TRBV6-5 to TRBJ2-2; D possibly matches TRBD1 or TRBD2 (5 bases each). The V gene's germline CDR1 is MNHEY and CDR2 SVGAGI. The V gene lost 2 bases and the J gene lost 0 bases, with 7 bases spanning the gap. There are 15 residues in the CDR3. CDR3 coding DNA: TGTGCCAGCAGTTACGAGGGGACGAACACCGGGGAGCTGTTTTTT. As protein: CASSYEGTNTGELFF.

There are a few counts of this clonotype. The chain uses TRBV7-3 and TRBJ2-1; weak D call: TRBD1 (6 bases). The CDR3 loop spans 15 amino acids. Trimming cost V 1 base and J 0 bases, with 7 bases left between them. Germline CDR1 SGHTA, CDR2 FQGTGA. CDR3 in DNA: TGTGCCAGCAGCTTAATGGGGGCCTCCTACAATGAGCAGTTCTTC. Its protein is CASSLMGASYNEQFF.

CDR3 amino acids: CASSLSGRGAFF. DNA of the CDR3: TGTGCCAGCAGCTTATCAGGCAGGGGAGCTTTCTTT. The V gene is TRBV5-6, the J gene TRBJ1-1, with TRBD1 as a possible D gene (6 bases). Germline CDR1 SGHDT, CDR2 YYEEEE. This CDR3 contains 12 residues. V was pared by 2 bases and J by 10 bases, with 12 bases between.

The chain couples TRBV12-5 to TRBJ2-2; 8 nucleotides line up with TRBD2. Trimming at V came to 2 bases and at J to 7 bases, leaving 15 bases not matched to a gene. Germline CDR1 LGHNT, CDR2 FRNRAP. There are 18 residues in the CDR3. In DNA form, the CDR3 reads TGTGCTAGTGGTTTGCCAAGAGCGGGAGAGACATCCGGCGGGGAGCTGTTTTTT. Translating gives CASGLPRAGETSGGELFF.

The chain carries TRBV29-1 and TRBJ1-1; D is unclear. Trimming stripped 5 bases from V and 1 base from J, with 11 bases between. Looked up from germline, CDR1 is SQVTM and CDR2 is ANQGSEA. This CDR3 region has 13 residues. CDR3 region: CSVSKAWNTEAFF. CDR3 bases: TGCAGCGTTTCCAAGGCGTGGAACACTGAAGCTTTCTTT.

This clonotype was counted many times. This sequence joins TRBV7-9 and TRBJ1-2; D unresolved. Between the trimmed V and J ends, which lost 5 bases and 4 bases, there was a span of 8 bases. Germline CDR1 reads SEHNR; CDR2 reads FQNEAQ (reference sequence). The length of the CDR3 is 12 residues. In DNA form, the CDR3 reads TGTGCCAGCAGCCGAGAGATCTATGGCTACACCTTC. Amino acid sequence: CASSREIYGYTF.

The chain uses TRBV3-1 and TRBJ2-7, with no clear D. The CDR3 runs 13 residues. Germline loops: CDR1 LGHDT, CDR2 YNNKEL (reference sequence). Trimming pared 4 bases from V and 4 bases from J, leaving 11 bases between. For the CDR3, the DNA is TGTGCCAGCAGCCCCTCGTTGGTTTACGAGCAGTACTTC. Translating gives CASSPSLVYEQYF.

This chain connects TRBV12-3 or TRBV12-4 to TRBJ1-1; the D gene is possibly TRBD1 (5 bases). The germline V and J ends were trimmed by 5 bases and 1 base, with 11 bases remaining between them. The CDR3 is 14 amino acids. Here the CDR3 reads CASSAGHANTEAFF. For the CDR3, the DNA is TGTGCCAGCAGTGCCGGACACGCGAACACTGAAGCTTTCTTT.

V and J are TRBV20-1 and TRBJ2-1, with D perhaps matching TRBD2 (5 bases). V lost 0 bases and J lost 8, with 14 bases in between. Germline V gene lookup returns CDR1 DFQATT and CDR2 SNEGSKA (reference sequence). The CDR3 has 14 residues. In DNA, the CDR3 is TGCAGTGCTAGAGATGGATCAGCGGTCTATGAGCAGTTCTTC. Translating gives CSARDGSAVYEQFF.

CDR3 bases: TGTGCCATCACGGGAAGCACAGATACGCAGTATTTT. It translates to CAITGSTDTQYF. V gene TRBV10-3 combines with J gene TRBJ2-3; possible D gene TRBD2, 5 bases. Trimming left V 7 bases short and J 0 bases short, with 5 bases between. The CDR3 has 12 amino acids. The germline V gene has CDR1 ENHRY and CDR2 SYGVKD.

This chain connects TRBV20-1 to TRBJ2-1, with a weak D call TRBD1 (5 bases). Germline V lookup: CDR1 DFQATT, CDR2 SNEGSKA (reference sequence). This CDR3 has 15 residues. The germline V and J ends were trimmed by 1 base and 1 base, with 11 bases remaining between them. The CDR3 nucleotides read TGCAGTGCTAGAGGGCCAAGGGGATCCTACAATGAGCAGTTCTTC. Translating gives CSARGPRGSYNEQFF.

A few counts support this clonotype. The V and J genes are TRBV5-5 and TRBJ1-4, with unresolved D. Trimming left V 2 bases short and J 3 bases short, with 8 bases between. CDR3 size: 14 residues. CDR1 SGHKS and CDR2 YYEKEE come from the germline V gene (reference sequence). The CDR3 sequence is CASSLQWSNEKLFF. CDR3 bases: TGTGCCAGCAGCTTACAGTGGTCTAATGAAAAACTGTTTTTT.

V is TRBV7-9 and J is TRBJ2-5, with no clear D. This CDR3 has 17 residues. Germline-derived CDR1 and CDR2 are SEHNR and FQNEAQ (reference sequence). Trimming pared 5 bases from V and 5 bases from J, leaving 24 bases between. This chain's CDR3 is CASSPKSPGLEAETQYF. The CDR3 DNA reads TGTGCCAGCAGCCCAAAATCTCCGGGTCTCGAGGCGGAGACCCAGTACTTC.

The chain is built from TRBV6-5 and TRBJ2-1; 8 bases fit TRBD2. Germline CDR1 and CDR2: MNHEY and SVGAGI. This CDR3 has 14 amino acids. V lost 6 bases to trimming and J lost 1 base; unmatched junction nucleotides: 2. The CDR3 coding sequence is TGTGCCAGCAGGGGACTAGAGTCCTACAATGAGCAGTTCTTC. Encoded protein: CASRGLESYNEQFF.

This clonotype has a count of ten or more. The chain couples TRBV5-1 to TRBJ2-1, with D perhaps matching TRBD1 or TRBD2 (5 bases each). CDR3 length equals 15 residues. Germline V gives CDR1 SGHRS, CDR2 YFSETQ. Trimming cost V 1 base and J 3 bases, with 11 bases left between them. Here the CDR3 DNA reads TGCGCCAGCAGCTTGTTGGGGACGGACTACAATGAGCAGTTCTTC. It yields the protein CASSLLGTDYNEQFF.

The V and J genes are TRBV20-1 and TRBJ2-3; D call uncertain. The CDR3 is 15 residues long. The ends were cut back, 3 bases at V and 1 base at J, with 14 bases in the middle. Looked up from germline, CDR1 is DFQATT and CDR2 is SNEGSKA (reference sequence). This CDR3 is CSARAMGRGTDTQYF. CDR3 DNA: TGCAGTGCTAGGGCAATGGGCCGAGGCACAGATACGCAGTATTTT.

This clonotype was seen a few times. The chain uses TRBV18 and TRBJ1-1; D may be TRBD1 (6 bases). Trimming pared 3 bases from V and 0 bases from J, leaving 14 bases between. The CDR3 is 16 residues long. Germline CDR1 is KGHSH and CDR2 is LQKENI. The CDR3 nucleotides are TGTGCCAGCTCACCGAAGGGGGGTCTGATGAACACTGAAGCTTTCTTT. This encodes CASSPKGGLMNTEAFF.